What follows describes a single T cell receptor (beta chain). The antigen is not known. This CDR3 is built from 13 residues. V lost 0 bases and J 7 bases, leaving 8 bases between the germline ends. Germline CDR1 reads SGDLS; CDR2 reads YYNGEE. The sample originates from a study of cytomegalovirus exposure and HLA in healthy donors. Measured with immunoSEQ multiplex PCR; TCRdb has only the in-frame clones, and not every one. The sample comprises around 190,000 clones, about 89% of which are singletons, and about 7.7% rests with the top ten. Whole-study results and caveats: There were a few CMV-associated chains whose specificity for CMV antigens was confirmed in vitro.

The V gene is TRBV9, the J gene TRBJ1-5; no clear D gene. This clonotype was sampled from a man younger than 45 in good health and CMV-seropositive. Sequencing was performed on PBMCs. CDR3 DNA: TGTGCCAGCAGCGTAGCTCCGGACCAGCCCCAGCATTTT. Translating gives CASSVAPDQPQHF.